This T cell receptor (beta chain) originates from a study of blood T cell repertoires in COVID-19. This clone was observed a single time. Using immunoSEQ multiplex PCR, the repertoire was profiled, and TCRdb retains in-frame clones only, with some absent. The sample holds approximately 120,000 clones, more than 70% seen once. The CDR3 contains 13 residues. With 5 bases clipped from V and 13 bases from J, the junction kept 13 bases outside the gene matches. Germline CDR1 reads MGHRA; CDR2 reads YSYEKL. Patients in Seattle were enrolled during active infection, then followed longitudinally. The origin of this receptor is a woman aged 80 or older with COVID-19, enrolled during active disease. Source material: peripheral blood. V is TRBV4-1 and J is TRBJ2-5; the match to TRBD2 covers 7 bases. In nucleotides, the CDR3 is TGCGCCAGCAGCTGGGGGACTACCGACGCTCGGTACTTC. It is translated as CASSWGTTDARYF.